The clone carrying this T cell receptor beta chain was observed a handful of times. Its specificity is not known. The data stem from a study of T-cell memory formation after mild COVID-19. Whole-study findings and limits: Pre-infection memory showed some responding clones, and this suggested that cross-reactive memory joined.

In TCRdb, the 5' RACE reads were re-called with MiXCR into one record per CDR3 protein. The sample shows roughly 350,000 distinct CDR3 sequences, roughly an eighth of them seen only once. This CDR3 contains 15 residues. The V and J genes are TRBV21-1 and TRBJ2-1. TRBV21-1 is a documented pseudogene. The material sequenced was PBMCs or a T cell subset sorted from them (not recorded which). The clonotype was recovered from a man aged 18 to 30 who had mild COVID-19 (a few samples of this study predate the infection). Cell type and time point are not known. CDR3 amino acids: CASSKGQVRVNEQFF. Written as DNA, the CDR3 is TGTGCCAGCAGCAAAGGGCAGGTCCGAGTCAATGAGCAGTTCTTC.